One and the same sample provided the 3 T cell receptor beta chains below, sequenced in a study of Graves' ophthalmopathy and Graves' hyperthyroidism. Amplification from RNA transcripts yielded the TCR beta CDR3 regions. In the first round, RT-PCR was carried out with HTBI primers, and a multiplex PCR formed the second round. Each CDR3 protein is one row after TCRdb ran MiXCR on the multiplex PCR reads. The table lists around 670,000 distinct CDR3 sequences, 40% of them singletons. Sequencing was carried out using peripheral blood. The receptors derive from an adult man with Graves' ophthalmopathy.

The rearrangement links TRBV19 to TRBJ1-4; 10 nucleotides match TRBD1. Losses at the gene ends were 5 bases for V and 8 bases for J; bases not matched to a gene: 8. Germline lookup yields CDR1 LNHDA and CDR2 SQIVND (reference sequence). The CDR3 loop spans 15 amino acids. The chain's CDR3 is CASSVGQGVDEKLFF. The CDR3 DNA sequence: TGTGCCAGTAGTGTTGGACAGGGGGTAGACGAAAAACTGTTTTTT.

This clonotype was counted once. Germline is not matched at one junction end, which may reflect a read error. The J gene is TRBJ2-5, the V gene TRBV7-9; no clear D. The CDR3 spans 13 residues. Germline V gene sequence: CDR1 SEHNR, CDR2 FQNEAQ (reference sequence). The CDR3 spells CASSLGSQGTQYF. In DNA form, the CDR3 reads TGTGCCAGCAGCTTAGGGAGCCAAGGGACCCAGTACTTC.

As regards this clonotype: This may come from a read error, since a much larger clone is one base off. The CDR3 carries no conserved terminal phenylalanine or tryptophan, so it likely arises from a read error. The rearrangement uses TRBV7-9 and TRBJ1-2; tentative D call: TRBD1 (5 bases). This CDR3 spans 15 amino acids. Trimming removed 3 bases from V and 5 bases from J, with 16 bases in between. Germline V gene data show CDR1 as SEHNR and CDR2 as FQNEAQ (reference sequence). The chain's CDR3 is CASSFRDGTAYGYTL. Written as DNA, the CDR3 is TGTGCCAGCAGCTTCCGGGACGGAACAGCATATGGCTACACCCTC.